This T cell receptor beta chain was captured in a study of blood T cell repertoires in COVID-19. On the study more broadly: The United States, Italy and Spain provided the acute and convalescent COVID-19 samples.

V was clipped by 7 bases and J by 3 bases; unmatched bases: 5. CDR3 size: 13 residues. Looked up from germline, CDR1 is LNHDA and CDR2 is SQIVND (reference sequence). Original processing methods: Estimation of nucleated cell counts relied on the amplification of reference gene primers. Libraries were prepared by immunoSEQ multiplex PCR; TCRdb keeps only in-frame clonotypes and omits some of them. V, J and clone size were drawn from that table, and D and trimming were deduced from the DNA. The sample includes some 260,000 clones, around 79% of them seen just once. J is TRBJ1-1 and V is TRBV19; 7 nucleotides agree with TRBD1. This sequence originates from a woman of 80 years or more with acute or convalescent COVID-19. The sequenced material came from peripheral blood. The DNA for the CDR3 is TGTGCCAGTACCCTAGACAGGGACACTGAAGCTTTCTTT. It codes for CASTLDRDTEAFF.